This paragraph reports one TCR beta chain. No antigen is known for it. The assay was immunoSEQ multiplex PCR, and TCRdb's table has in-frame clones only and misses some. The sample has 40,000 or so clones; roughly 60% are singletons. This specimen comes from a study of radiotherapy plus CTLA-4 blockade in lung cancer. Study-level points and caveats: Blood-borne expansion of tumor-derived TCR clones followed radiotherapy plus ipilimumab.

Trimming removed 5 bases at V and 0 bases at J, with 10 bases between. The CDR3 covers 14 residues. Germline lookup yields CDR1 LNHNV and CDR2 YYDKDF (reference sequence). The rearrangement uses TRBV15 and TRBJ1-1; weak D call: TRBD1 (5 bases). Material: peripheral blood, obtained from a patient treated with radiotherapy plus ipilimumab. The sequence came from a human donor with non-small cell lung cancer who had a partial response to radiotherapy plus ipilimumab. In DNA form, the CDR3 reads TGTGCCACCAGCCAGACAGCGATGAACACTGAAGCTTTCTTT. It specifies CATSQTAMNTEAFF.